This T cell receptor (beta chain) was retrieved from a study of CD8+CD57+ T cells in acquired aplastic anemia. Study context: Quantities of DNA derived from sorted CD4+ and CD8+ cells averaged around 3.2 ug.

Genomic DNA, the template, was used for profiling of the TCR beta VDJ and CDR3. TCRdb redid the calling of the reads with MiXCR, one entry per CDR3 protein. The repertoire includes around 50,000 distinct CDR3 sequences, 57% of them detected once, and about 16% sits in the top ten. General study findings and limits: Patients had around 30 CD8+ CDR3 sequences in common with controls (the shared set).

Turning to this clonotype: Its antigen is still unknown.

All patients picked for sequencing had shown, by flow cytometry, an expansion of CD8+CD57+ cells. Severe acquired aplastic anemia was diagnosed in all patients. The germline V gene encodes CDR1 LNHDA and CDR2 SQIVND (reference sequence). V lost 4 bases, J lost 0 bases, and 7 bases stayed unmatched. CDR3 length equals 17 residues. This clonotype was obtained from a human donor with aplastic anemia. Sequencing was done on a sample of sorted CD4+, CD8+, or CD8+CD57+ T cells (not recorded which) from PBMCs. This chain connects TRBV19 to TRBJ1-5, with TRBD1 matching over 9 bases. The CDR3 protein is CASSNFRDRASNQPQHF. CDR3 nucleotide sequence: TGTGCCAGTAGTAACTTCCGGGACAGGGCTAGCAATCAGCCCCAGCATTTT.